The clone carrying this TCR beta chain was counted at least ten times. The data derive from a study of T cells in Graves' hyperthyroidism and ophthalmopathy. Researchers amplified the TCR beta CDR3 regions from RNA transcripts. First-round RT-PCR of the TCR CDR3 relied on the HTBI primer set. TCRdb re-analysed the multiplex PCR reads in MiXCR, keeping a single row per CDR3 protein. Of 480,000 or so distinct CDR3 sequences listed, 46% are singletons. V lost 2 bases and J 7 bases, leaving 12 bases between the germline ends. The V gene's germline CDR1 is SGHVS and CDR2 FQNEAQ. This CDR3 has 15 residues. The chain has TRBV7-8 and TRBJ1-6, with a tentative D call TRBD1 (6 bases). This receptor was obtained from an adult woman with Graves' disease, either hyperthyroidism or ophthalmopathy (not recorded which). Sample: peripheral blood or thyroid tissue (not recorded which). CDR3 in amino acids: CASSLIGGSNSPLHF. CDR3 in DNA: TGTGCCAGCAGCTTAATAGGGGGGAGCAATTCACCCCTCCACTTT. The full variable domain, with the rest looked up from reference TRBV7-8 and TRBJ1-6, is GAGVSQSPRYKVAKRGQDVALRCDPISGHVSLFWYQQALGQGPEFLTYFQNEAQLDKSGLPSDRFFAERPEGSVSTLKIQRTQQEDSAVYLCASSLIGGSNSPLHFGNGTRLTVT.